The TCR beta chain described here comes from a study of spatial heterogeneity in lung cancer. TCR cDNA molecules each carried a unique molecular identifier. TCRdb reprocessed the 5' RACE reads with MiXCR, giving one entry per CDR3 protein. This table has 60,000 to 85,000 distinct CDR3 sequences, around 9.3% appearing once. This CDR3 region has 16 residues. With 6 bases removed from V and 4 bases from J, the gap between germline ends came to 19 bases. Germline V gives CDR1 SNHLY, CDR2 FYNNEI. The time point here: blood at routine non-recurrence follow-up after resection. J is TRBJ1-5 and V is TRBV2, with D maybe TRBD1 (5 bases). This material consisted of PBMCs, taken at follow-up. This receptor was obtained from a female donor with early-stage non-small cell lung cancer. CDR3 protein: CASSFNGGRLNQPQHF. The CDR3 DNA reads TGTGCCAGCAGCTTTAACGGGGGACGGTTAAATCAGCCCCAGCATTTT.